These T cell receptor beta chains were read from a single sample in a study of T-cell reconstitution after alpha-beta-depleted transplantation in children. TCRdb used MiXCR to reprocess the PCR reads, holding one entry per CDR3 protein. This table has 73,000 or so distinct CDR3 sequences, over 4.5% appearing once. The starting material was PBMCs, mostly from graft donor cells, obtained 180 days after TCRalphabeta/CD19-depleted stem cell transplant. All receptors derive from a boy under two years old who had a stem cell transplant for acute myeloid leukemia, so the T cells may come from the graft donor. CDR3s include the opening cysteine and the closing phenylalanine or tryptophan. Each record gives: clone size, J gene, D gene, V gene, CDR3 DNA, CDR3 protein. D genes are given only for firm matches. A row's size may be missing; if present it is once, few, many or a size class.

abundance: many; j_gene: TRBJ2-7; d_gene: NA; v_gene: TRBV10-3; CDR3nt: TGTGCCATCAGTGAGGGAGCAGGTTCCTACGAGCAGTACTTC; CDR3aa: CAISEGAGSYEQYF
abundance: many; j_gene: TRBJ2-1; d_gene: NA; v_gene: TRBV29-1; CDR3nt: TGCAGCGTTGGCGAGCAGTTCTTC; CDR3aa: CSVGEQFF
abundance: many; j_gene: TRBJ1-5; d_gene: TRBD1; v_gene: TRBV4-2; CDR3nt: TGTGCCAGCAGCCCCAGGGGGAGCGATCAGCCCCAGCATTTT; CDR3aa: CASSPRGSDQPQHF
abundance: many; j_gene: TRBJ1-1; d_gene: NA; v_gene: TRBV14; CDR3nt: TGTGCCAGCAGCCCCCGCAGGGTGGGTGAAGCTTTCTTT; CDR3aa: CASSPRRVGEAFF
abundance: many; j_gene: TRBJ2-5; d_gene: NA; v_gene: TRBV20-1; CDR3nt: TGCAGTGCTACATCGACAGTTGAAGAGACCCAGTACTTC; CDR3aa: CSATSTVEETQYF
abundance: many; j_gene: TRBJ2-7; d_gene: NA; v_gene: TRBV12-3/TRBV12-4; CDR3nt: TGTGCCAGCAGACCAGGGTACTCCTACGAGCAGTACTTC; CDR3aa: CASRPGYSYEQYF
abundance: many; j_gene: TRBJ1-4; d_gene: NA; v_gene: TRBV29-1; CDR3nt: TGCAGCGTTGAACAGGGAATGGGTGAAAAACTGTTTTTT; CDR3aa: CSVEQGMGEKLFF
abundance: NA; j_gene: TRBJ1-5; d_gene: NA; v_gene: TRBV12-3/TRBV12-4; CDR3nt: TGTGCCAGCAGTTTGGAGTGGCGGCAGCCCCAGCATTTT; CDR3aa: CASSLEWRQPQHF
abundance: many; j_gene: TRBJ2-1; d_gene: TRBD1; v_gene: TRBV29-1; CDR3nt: TGCAGCGTGGCCGGGACAGGGGGCCAGAATGAGCAGTTCTTC; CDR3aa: CSVAGTGGQNEQFF
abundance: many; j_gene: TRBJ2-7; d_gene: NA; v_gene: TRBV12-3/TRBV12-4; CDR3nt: TGTGCCAGCAGTCCCCGCCGGACGGGAACCGAGCAGTACTTC; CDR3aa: CASSPRRTGTEQYF
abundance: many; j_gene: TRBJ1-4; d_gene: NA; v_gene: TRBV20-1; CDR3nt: TGCAGTGCTAGAGAAACAGCAGCCATGAATGAAAAACTGTTTTTT; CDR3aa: CSARETAAMNEKLFF
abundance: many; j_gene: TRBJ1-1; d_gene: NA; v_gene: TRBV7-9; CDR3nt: TGTGCCAGCAGCCCCCCCGGGGGCACTGAAGCTTTCTTT; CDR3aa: CASSPPGGTEAFF
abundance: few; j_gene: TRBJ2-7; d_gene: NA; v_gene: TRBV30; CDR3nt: TGTGCCTGGAGTGCAGACCTATACGAGCAGTACTTC; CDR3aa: CAWSADLYEQYF
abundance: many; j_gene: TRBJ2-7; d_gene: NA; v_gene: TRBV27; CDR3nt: TGTGCCAGCACTAACCACCTAGGGGGGGCCCCCCACGAGCAGTACTTC; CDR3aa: CASTNHLGGAPHEQYF
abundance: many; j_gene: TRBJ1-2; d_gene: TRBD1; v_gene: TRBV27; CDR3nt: TGTGCCAGCAGTTTATTGGGACAGGGGGCTGGTGGCTACACCTTC; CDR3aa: CASSLLGQGAGGYTF
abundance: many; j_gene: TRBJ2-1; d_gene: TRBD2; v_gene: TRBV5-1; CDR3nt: TGCGCCAGCAGCTCTTTCTTCAGCGGGGGGGCCCACAATGAGCAGTTCTTC; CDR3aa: CASSSFFSGGAHNEQFF
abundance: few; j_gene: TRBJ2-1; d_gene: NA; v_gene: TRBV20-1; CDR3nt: TGCAGTGCTAAGGTTCGAAGGGGGGCCTACAATGAGCAGTTCTTC; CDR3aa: CSAKVRRGAYNEQFF
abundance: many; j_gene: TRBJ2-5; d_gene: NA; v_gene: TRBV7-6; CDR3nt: TGTGCCAGCAGCTCTCTCGGACTGGATTGGGAGACCCAGTACTTC; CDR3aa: CASSSLGLDWETQYF
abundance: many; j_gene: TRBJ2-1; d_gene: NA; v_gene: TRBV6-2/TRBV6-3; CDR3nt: TGTGCCAGCAGCCAGTACAATGAGCAGTTCTTC; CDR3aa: CASSQYNEQFF
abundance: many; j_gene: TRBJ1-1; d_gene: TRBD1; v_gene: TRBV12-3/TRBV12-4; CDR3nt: TGTGCCAGCCCTAAACAGGGGGCGCGTGGTAGCACTGAAGCTTTCTTT; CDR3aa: CASPKQGARGSTEAFF
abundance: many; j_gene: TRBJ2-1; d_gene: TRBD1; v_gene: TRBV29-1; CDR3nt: TGCAGCGATAACAGGGGTGGGGAGCAGTTCTTC; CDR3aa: CSDNRGGEQFF
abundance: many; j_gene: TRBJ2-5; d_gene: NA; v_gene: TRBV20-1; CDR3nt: TGCAGTGCTAGAGATGGTGCGATACCTCAAGAGACCCAGTACTTC; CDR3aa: CSARDGAIPQETQYF
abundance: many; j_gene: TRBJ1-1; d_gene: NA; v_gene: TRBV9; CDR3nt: TGTGCCAGCAGCGTAGTTCCAGATGAAGGAGCTTTCTTT; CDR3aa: CASSVVPDEGAFF
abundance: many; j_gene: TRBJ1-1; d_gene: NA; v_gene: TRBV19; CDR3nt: TGTGCCAGTAGGGACAGCCCGGGCGATGAAGCTTTCTTT; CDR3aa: CASRDSPGDEAFF
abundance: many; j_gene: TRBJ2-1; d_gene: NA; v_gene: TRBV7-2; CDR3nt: TGTGCCAGCAGCTTACAGAACAATGAGCAGTTCTTC; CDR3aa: CASSLQNNEQFF
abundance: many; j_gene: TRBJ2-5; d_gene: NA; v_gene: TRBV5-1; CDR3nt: TGCGCCAGCAGCTCGGTGACAACAGAGACCCAGTACTTC; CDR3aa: CASSSVTTETQYF
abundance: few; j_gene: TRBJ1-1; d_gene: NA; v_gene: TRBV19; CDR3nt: TGTGCCAGTAGTACACAGACGGTGAACACTGAAGCTTTCTTT; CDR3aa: CASSTQTVNTEAFF
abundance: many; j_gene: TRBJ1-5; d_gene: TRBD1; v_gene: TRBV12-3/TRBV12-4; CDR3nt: TGTGCCAGCAGTCCACTTCCTCGGACAGGCACACAGCCCCAGCATTTT; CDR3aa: CASSPLPRTGTQPQHF
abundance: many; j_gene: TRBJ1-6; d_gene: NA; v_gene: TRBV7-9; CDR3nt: TGTGCCGTCCTCCCGGACCACAGGAGTTCACCCCTCCACTTT; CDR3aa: CAVLPDHRSSPLHF
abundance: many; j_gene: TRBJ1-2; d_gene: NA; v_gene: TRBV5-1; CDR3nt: TGCGCCAGCAGCTTGGTAGGGGAGGGCTACACCTTC; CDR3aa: CASSLVGEGYTF
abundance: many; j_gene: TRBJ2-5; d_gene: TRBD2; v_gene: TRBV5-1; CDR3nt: TGCGCCAGCAGCCCCTGGACTAGTCGGGATGTAGAGACCCAGTACTTC; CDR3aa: CASSPWTSRDVETQYF
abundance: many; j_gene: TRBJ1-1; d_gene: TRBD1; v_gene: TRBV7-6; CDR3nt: TGTGCCAGCAGCTTGGGGACAGGGTGGGGGAACACTGAAGCTTTCTTT; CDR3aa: CASSLGTGWGNTEAFF
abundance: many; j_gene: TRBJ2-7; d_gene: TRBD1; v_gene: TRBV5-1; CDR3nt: TGCGCCAGCAGCTTGGGGGCCGGGACAGGGAACCACGAGCAGTACTTC; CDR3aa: CASSLGAGTGNHEQYF
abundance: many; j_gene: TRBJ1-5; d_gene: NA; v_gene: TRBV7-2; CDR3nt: TGTGCCAGCAGCTTTCGGCCTGAACGTCAGCCCCAGCATTTT; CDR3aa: CASSFRPERQPQHF
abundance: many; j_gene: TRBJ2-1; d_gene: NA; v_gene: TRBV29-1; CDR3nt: TGCAGCGTTCTCTGGGGAAATGAGCAGTTCTTC; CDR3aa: CSVLWGNEQFF
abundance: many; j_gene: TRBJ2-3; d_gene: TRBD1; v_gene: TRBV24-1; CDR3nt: TGTGCCACCAGTGTCCGGACAGGGGCCACAGATACGCAGTATTTT; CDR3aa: CATSVRTGATDTQYF
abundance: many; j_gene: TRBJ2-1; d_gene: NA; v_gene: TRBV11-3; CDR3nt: TGTGCCAGCAGCTTCCTCCTAGGTGGGGGGCAGTTCTTC; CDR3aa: CASSFLLGGGQFF
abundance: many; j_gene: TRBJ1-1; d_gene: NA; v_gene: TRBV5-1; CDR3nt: TGCGCCAGCAGCTTGCCGGGACGGCCGAACACTGAAGCTTTCTTT; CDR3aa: CASSLPGRPNTEAFF
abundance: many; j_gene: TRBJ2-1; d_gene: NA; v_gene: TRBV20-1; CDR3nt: TGCAGTGCTATCCGGGACATTAGGGCCTACAATGAGCAGTTCTTC; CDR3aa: CSAIRDIRAYNEQFF
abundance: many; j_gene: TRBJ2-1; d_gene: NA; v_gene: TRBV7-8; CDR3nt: TGTGCCAGCAGCTTCGGTGGTAGTTTCTACAATGAGCAGTTCTTC; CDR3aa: CASSFGGSFYNEQFF
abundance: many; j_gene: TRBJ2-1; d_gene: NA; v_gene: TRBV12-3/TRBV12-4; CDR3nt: TGTGCCAGCAGTCCCCCCACGGGGCTGTACAATGAGCAGTTCTTC; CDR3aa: CASSPPTGLYNEQFF
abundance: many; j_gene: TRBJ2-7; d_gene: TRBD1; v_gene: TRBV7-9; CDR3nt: TGTGCCAGCGGCTACGGGACAGGGGTTGGGGACGAGCAGTACTTC; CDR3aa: CASGYGTGVGDEQYF
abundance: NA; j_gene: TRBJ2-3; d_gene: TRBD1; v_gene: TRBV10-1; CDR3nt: TGCGCCAGCAATTCTGATCAGGGGGAACAGGGGGCTCCACGTTCCACAGATACGCAGTATTTT; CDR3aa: CASNSDQGEQGAPRSTDTQYF
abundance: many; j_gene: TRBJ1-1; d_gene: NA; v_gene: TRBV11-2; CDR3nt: TGTGCCAGCGGTGTGACCACTGAAGCTTTCTTT; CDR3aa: CASGVTTEAFF
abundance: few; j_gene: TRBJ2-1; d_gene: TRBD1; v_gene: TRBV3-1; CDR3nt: TGTGCCAGCAGCCGGACAGGCGTTAGCTCCTACAATGAGCAGTTCTTC; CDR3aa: CASSRTGVSSYNEQFF
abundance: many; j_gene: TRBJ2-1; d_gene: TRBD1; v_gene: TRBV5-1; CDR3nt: TGCGCCAGCAGCTTGGCAGGGGGCAGGTTCAATGAGCAGTTCTTC; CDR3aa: CASSLAGGRFNEQFF
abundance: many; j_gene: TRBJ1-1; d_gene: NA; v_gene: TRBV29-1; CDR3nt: TGCAGCGCCGAGCGGACAGTGAACACTGAAGCTTTCTTT; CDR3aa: CSAERTVNTEAFF
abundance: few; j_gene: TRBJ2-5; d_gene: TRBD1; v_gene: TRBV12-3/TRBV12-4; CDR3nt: TGTACCAGCAGTTTAGAAAAACGGACAGGGACCCCACAAGAGACCCAGTACTTC; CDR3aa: CTSSLEKRTGTPQETQYF
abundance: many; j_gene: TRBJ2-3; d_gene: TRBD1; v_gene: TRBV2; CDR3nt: TGTGCCAGCAGTCCGGGACAGGGGGCGGAAGGAGATACGCAGTATTTT; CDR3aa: CASSPGQGAEGDTQYF
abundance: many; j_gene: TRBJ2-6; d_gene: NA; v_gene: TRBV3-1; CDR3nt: TGTGCCAGCAGCCAATTCCCAGTCTCTGGGGCCAACGTCCTGACTTTC; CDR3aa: CASSQFPVSGANVLTF
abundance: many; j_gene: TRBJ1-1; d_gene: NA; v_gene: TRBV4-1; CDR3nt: TGCGCCAGCAGCCAAGTGGTGTGGAACACTGAAGCTTTCTTT; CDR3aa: CASSQVVWNTEAFF